This is a list of T cell receptor beta chains from one sample in a study of blood T cell repertoires in COVID-19. TCRdb keeps only in-frame clones here, not all; method: immunoSEQ multiplex PCR. The sample shows over 25,000 clones, about 92% of them seen only once. Input material: peripheral blood. The receptor source for this set is an older man with active or convalescent COVID-19. CDR3s leave out the opening cysteine and the closing phenylalanine or tryptophan. Each record gives: V gene, CDR3 protein.

TRBV27 | ASSPLSGETQY
TRBV19 | ASSAGTGAMNTEAF
TRBV2 | ASRRHGTGNTIY
TRBV7-2 | ASSLNPGSSYEQY
TRBV6-4 | ASSALRQSGELF
TRBV18 | ASSSSSGQQNSPLH
TRBV9 | ASSVAGGVYEQF
TRBV5-1 | ASSLGLAGGPEQY
TRBV5-4 | ASSLRGAGRGEQF
TRBV6-2/TRBV6-3 | ASSLRLARETQY
TRBV27 | ASSLTANSPLH
TRBV29-1 | SVDVGSGQPQH